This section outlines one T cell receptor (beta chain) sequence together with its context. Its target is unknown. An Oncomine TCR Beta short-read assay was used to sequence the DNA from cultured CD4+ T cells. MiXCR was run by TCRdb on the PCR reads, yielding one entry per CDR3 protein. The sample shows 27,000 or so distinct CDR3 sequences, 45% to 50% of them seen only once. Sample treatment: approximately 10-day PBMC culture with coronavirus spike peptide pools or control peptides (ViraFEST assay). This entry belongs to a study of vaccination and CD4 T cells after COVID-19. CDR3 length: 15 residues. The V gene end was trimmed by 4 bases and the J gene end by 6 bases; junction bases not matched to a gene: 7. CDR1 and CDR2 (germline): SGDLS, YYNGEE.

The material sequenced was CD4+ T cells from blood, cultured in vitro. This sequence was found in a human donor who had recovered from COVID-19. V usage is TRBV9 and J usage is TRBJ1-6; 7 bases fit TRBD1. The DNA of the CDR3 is TGTGCCAGCAGCTCCACGACAGGGCCTAATTCACCCCTCCACTTT. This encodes CASSSTTGPNSPLHF.